Sequencing of this TCR beta chain was carried out in a study of blood T cell repertoires in COVID-19. As for the study in general: The analysed material was cDNA or gDNA that came from T cells, B-cell-depleted T cells, or PBMCs.

Germline CDR1 MNHEY, CDR2 SVGAGI. Trimming cost V 3 bases and J 0 bases; bases outside gene matches: 4. CDR3 length equals 15 residues. In the source study's methods: Amplification with reference gene primers provided the estimates of nucleated cell counts. The protocol was immunoSEQ multiplex PCR, while the TCRdb copy is restricted to in-frame clones and leaves out a portion. Clonal size and the V and J genes are those of that table, whereas D and trimming came from the DNA. The table shows about 82,000 clones, with 80% to 90% occurring only once. This TCR came from a woman in her sixties or seventies with acute or convalescent COVID-19. The sequencing sample was made of peripheral blood. The rearrangement uses TRBV6-5 and TRBJ2-7, with TRBD1 identical over 8 bases. CDR3 loop: CASSYWTGSSYEQYF. The CDR3 nucleotides read TGTGCCAGCAGTTATTGGACAGGGTCCTCCTACGAGCAGTACTTC.